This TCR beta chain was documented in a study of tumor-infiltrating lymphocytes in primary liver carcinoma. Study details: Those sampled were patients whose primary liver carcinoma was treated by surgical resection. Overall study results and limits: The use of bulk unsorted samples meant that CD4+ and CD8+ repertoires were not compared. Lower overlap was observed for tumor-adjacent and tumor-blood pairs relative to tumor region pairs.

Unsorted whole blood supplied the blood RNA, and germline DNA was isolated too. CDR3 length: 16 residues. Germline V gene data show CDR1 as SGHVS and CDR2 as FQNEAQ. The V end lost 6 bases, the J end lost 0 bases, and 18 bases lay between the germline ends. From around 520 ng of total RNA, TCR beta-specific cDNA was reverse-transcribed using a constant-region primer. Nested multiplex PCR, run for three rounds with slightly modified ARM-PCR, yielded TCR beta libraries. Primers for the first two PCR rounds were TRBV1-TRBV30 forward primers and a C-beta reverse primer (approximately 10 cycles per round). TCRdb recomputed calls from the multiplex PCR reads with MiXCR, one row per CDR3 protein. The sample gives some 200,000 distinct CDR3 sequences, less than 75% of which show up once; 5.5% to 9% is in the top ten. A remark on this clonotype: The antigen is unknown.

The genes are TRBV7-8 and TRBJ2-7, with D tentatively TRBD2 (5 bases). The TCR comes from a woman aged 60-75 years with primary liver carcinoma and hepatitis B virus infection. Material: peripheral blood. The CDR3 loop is CASRKGEAARSYEQYF. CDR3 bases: TGTGCCAGCAGAAAGGGAGAGGCGGCCCGCTCCTACGAGCAGTACTTC. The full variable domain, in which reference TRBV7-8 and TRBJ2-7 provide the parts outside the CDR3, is GAGVSQSPRYKVAKRGQDVALRCDPISGHVSLFWYQQALGQGPEFLTYFQNEAQLDKSGLPSDRFFAERPEGSVSTLKIQRTQQEDSAVYLCASRKGEAARSYEQYFGPGTRLTVT.